The clone carrying this TCR beta chain was detected many times. The antigen remains unidentified. CDR3 length: 15 residues. J gave up 4 bases and V 6 bases, and 9 bases lay outside the gene matches. CDR1 is SGHTA and CDR2 is FQGNSA in the germline V gene. Prepared TCR beta cDNA libraries contained unique molecular identifiers. Out of 1 to 10 million T cells, about 460,000 cDNA molecules were generated. TCRdb re-called the PCR reads through MiXCR, storing one row per CDR3 protein. The repertoire holds a few hundred thousand distinct CDR3 sequences, with roughly 35% as singletons. This record comes from a study of post-analysis software for immune sequencing data. As for the study in general: Courses of disease covered relapsing-remitting, secondary progressive and progressive-relapsing multiple sclerosis.

The study, taken as a whole, reports: There was significantly lower normalized Chao1 diversity in multiple sclerosis patients than in controls. Under F measure analysis, samples from one preparation batch co-clustered strongly. Patients showed TRBV5-6, TRBV5-1 and TRBV20-1 among five TRBV segments more frequent than in controls.

The chain employs TRBV7-2 and TRBJ2-5, with TRBD2 matching 9 bases. Specimen: blood. The source of this sequence is a girl aged 10 to 17 with multiple sclerosis. The CDR3 here is CASRRTSAAVETQYF. CDR3 DNA: TGTGCCAGCAGACGGACTAGCGCGGCGGTAGAGACCCAGTACTTC. Full variable domain (rest looked up from reference TRBV7-2 and TRBJ2-5): GAGVSQSPSNKVTEKGKDVELRCDPISGHTALYWYRQSLGQGLEFLIYFQGNSAPDKSGLPSDRFSAERTGGSVSTLTIQRTQQEDSAVYLCASRRTSAAVETQYFGPGTRLLVL.